The 10 T cell receptor beta chains reported below all come from one sample, sequenced in a study of regulatory and conventional T cells in RAG deficiency. Genomic DNA came from blood regulatory T cells gated CD4+ CD25-high CD127-low. Profiled with immunoSEQ multiplex PCR; TCRdb holds only in-frame clones, not every one. The profile covers roughly 19,000 clones, with roughly 89% appearing a single time and 1.4% taken by the ten largest. In addition, the sample was reused for a study of regulatory T cells. In that study: Primers: 52 TRBV forward and 13 TRBJ reverse.

Specimen: Tregs sorted from blood. These TCRs come from a human donor in good health.

This chain links TRBV2 with TRBJ2-2, with 7 bases that match TRBD2. Germline CDR1 and CDR2: SNHLY and FYNNEI. The length of the CDR3 is 15 residues. Trimming cost V 4 bases and J 3 bases; bases outside gene matches: 5. DNA of the CDR3: TGTGCCAGCAGTGTTTGGCGGGAGCACACCGGGGAGCTGTTTTTT. It translates to CASSVWREHTGELFF.

V and J are TRBV6-1 and TRBJ2-7; 9 positions agree with TRBD1. J was trimmed by 5 bases and V by 7 bases; bases with no gene match: 9. CDR1 and CDR2 (germline): MNHNS, SASEGT. The CDR3 sequence is 14 residues long. The CDR3 coding sequence is TGTGCCAGCAAAACCGGGACAGGGTACGACGAGCAGTACTTC. Its protein is CASKTGTGYDEQYF.

J is TRBJ2-3 and V is TRBV2, with 7 bases fitting TRBD1. Germline CDR1 is SNHLY and CDR2 is FYNNEI. V dropped 7 bases and J dropped 3; count of bases not matched to a gene: 10. There are 15 residues in the CDR3. In DNA form, the CDR3 reads TGTGCCAGCACCCCGGGACAGCGCGGTACAGATACGCAGTATTTT. Protein product: CASTPGQRGTDTQYF.

The rearrangement uses TRBV5-4 and TRBJ1-2; D possibly corresponds to TRBD1 (6 bases). With 4 bases removed from V and 3 bases from J, the gap between germline ends came to 13 bases. The CDR3 spans 14 residues. Germline assignment: CDR1 SGHNT and CDR2 YYREEE (reference sequence). The CDR3 DNA reads TGTGCCAGCAGCCAGGTGACAGGCGACTATGGCTACACCTTC. Encoded protein: CASSQVTGDYGYTF.

This clone was picked up one time. The conserved phenylalanine or tryptophan normally closing the CDR3 is absent here, so this likely arose from a read error. The limits of the CDR3 on the DNA are not certain, so only TCRdb's listed CDR3 is given. The chain recombines TRBV6-1 with TRBJ1-2; TRBD1 reflects the table's D call only, with no check against the DNA. Ends included, the CDR3 has 10 residues. Per the germline V gene, CDR1 is MNHNS and CDR2 is SASEGT. The CDR3 protein is CAIVRTSFPS.

This clone was detected once. The chain combines TRBV30 with TRBJ2-5; 9 bases align to TRBD1. The CDR3 loop spans 17 amino acids. Trimming at V came to 3 bases and at J to 7 bases, leaving 18 bases not matched to a gene. Germline V lookup: CDR1 GTSNPN, CDR2 SVGIG (reference sequence). The CDR3 region is CAWSEETGTGPHRTQYF. CDR3 nucleotides: TGTGCCTGGAGCGAAGAGACCGGGACAGGGCCCCACCGGACCCAGTACTTC.

Only one count was recorded for this clone. The rearrangement uses TRBV27 and TRBJ1-1; D is undetermined. This CDR3 is built from 14 residues. Germline V lookup: CDR1 MNHEY, CDR2 SMNVEV (reference sequence). The V and J ends lost 5 bases and 2 bases respectively, with 12 bases between them. Here the CDR3 reads CASSPRFSNTEAFF. In DNA form, the CDR3 reads TGTGCCAGCAGTCCCCGATTCAGCAACACTGAAGCTTTCTTT.

The chain combines TRBV14 with TRBJ1-1; D is uncertain. CDR3 length equals 15 residues. Germline V CDR1 and CDR2: SGHDN, FVKESK. The V end lost 4 bases, the J end lost 7 bases, and 19 bases lay between the germline ends. The CDR3 loop is CASSRRAASWGEAFF. The CDR3 DNA reads TGTGCCAGCAGCCGCCGGGCCGCTTCGTGGGGTGAAGCTTTCTTT. The whole variable domain, remainder taken from reference TRBV14 and TRBJ1-1, is EAGVTQFPSHSVIEKGQTVTLRCDPISGHDNLYWYRRVMGKEIKFLLHFVKESKQDESGMPNNRFLAERTGGTYSTLKVQPAELEDSGVYFCASSRRAASWGEAFFGQGTRLTVV.

This clone has only a few counts. The genes are TRBV5-1 and TRBJ2-4, with 15 bases matching TRBD2. The CDR3 covers 16 residues. Looked up from germline, CDR1 is SGHRS and CDR2 is YFSETQ. The junction had 10 bases not matched to a gene; V was cut back by 4 bases and J by 11 bases. In DNA form, the CDR3 reads TGCGCCAGCAGCAAAGGGACTAGCGGGGGGCAACGTCTTCAGTACTTC. Protein: CASSKGTSGGQRLQYF.

The chain is built from TRBV6-5 and TRBJ1-2, with D tentatively TRBD1 (5 bases). The CDR3 is made up of 13 amino acids. The V gene's germline CDR1 is MNHEY and CDR2 SVGAGI. V was clipped by 6 bases and J by 8 bases, with 16 bases between them. In nucleotides, the CDR3 is TGTGCCAGCAGCCCGGGACCGGTACGGGGCTACACCTTC. This translates into CASSPGPVRGYTF.